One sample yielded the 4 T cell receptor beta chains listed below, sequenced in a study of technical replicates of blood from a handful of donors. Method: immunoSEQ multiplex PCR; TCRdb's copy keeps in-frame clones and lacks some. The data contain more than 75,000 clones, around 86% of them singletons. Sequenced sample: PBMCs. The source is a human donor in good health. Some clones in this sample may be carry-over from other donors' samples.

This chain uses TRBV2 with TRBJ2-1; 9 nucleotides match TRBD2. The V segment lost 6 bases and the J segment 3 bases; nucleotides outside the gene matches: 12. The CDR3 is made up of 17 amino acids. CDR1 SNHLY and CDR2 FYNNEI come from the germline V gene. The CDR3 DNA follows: TGTGCCAGCAGCACCCAAGGTAGCGGGAGTAACTACAATGAGCAGTTCTTC. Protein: CASSTQGSGSNYNEQFF.

The CDR3 here is CASSTRPADSPLHF. The CDR3 nucleotides read TGTGCCAGCAGCACGCGGCCGGCAGATTCACCCCTCCACTTT. The chain uses TRBV7-2 and TRBJ1-6; D not resolved. Germline V gene data show CDR1 as SGHTA and CDR2 as FQGNSA. The CDR3 is 14 amino acids. Trimming cost V 5 bases and J 8 bases, with 13 bases left between them.

The CDR3 region has the DNA TGCAGCGTTGACCCCGTAGCGGGAGCATACAACACAGATACGCAGTATTTT. Translating it yields CSVDPVAGAYNTDTQYF. This chain joins TRBV29-1 and TRBJ2-3; 9 positions agree with TRBD2. The CDR3 has 17 amino acids. Germline-derived CDR1 and CDR2 are SQVTM and ANQGSEA. Trimming at V came to 3 bases and at J to 2 bases, leaving 12 bases not matched to a gene.

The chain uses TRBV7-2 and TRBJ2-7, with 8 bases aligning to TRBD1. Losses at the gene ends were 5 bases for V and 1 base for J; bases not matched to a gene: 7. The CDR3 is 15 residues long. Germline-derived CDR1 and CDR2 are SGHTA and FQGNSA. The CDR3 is CASSQRQGRSYEQYF. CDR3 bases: TGTGCCAGCAGCCAGCGACAGGGGAGATCCTACGAGCAGTACTTC.